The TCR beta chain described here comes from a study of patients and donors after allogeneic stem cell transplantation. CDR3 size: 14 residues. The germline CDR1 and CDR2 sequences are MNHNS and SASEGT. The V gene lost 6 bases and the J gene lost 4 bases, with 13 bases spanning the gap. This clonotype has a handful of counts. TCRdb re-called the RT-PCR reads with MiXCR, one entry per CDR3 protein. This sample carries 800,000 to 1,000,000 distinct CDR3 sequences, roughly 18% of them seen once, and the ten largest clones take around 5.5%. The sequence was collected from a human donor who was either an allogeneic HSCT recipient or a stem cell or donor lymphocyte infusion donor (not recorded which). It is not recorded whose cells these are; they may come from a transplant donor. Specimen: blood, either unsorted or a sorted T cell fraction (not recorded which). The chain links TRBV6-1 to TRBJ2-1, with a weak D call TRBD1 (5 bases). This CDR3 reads CASSISRQYNEQFF. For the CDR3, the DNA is TGTGCCAGCAGCATATCCCGACAGTACAATGAGCAGTTCTTC.